The clone carrying this TCR beta chain turned up a few times. Its antigen is currently unknown. The sample belongs to a study of T cell repertoires in cytomegalovirus infection. About the study: Recently described HLA-C-restricted plus well-studied HLA-B-restricted CMV epitopes were used. CMV infection plus the matching HLA type was flagged by public TCR beta signatures. Findings of the study overall: CMV-specific TCR beta clonotypes restricted by HLA-C were the ones dominating the ex vivo response.

One entry per CDR3 protein results from TCRdb running MiXCR on the reads. This sample has 380,000 or so distinct CDR3 sequences, with about 35% found just once. The clonotype originates from a human donor in good health (CMV status not recorded). Some clones in this sample may be carry-over from other donors' samples. This sample comprised cultured PBMCs, obtained from culture after CMV antigen stimulation.

The CDR3 region is CASSLGTGGWNGYTF. The DNA for the CDR3 is TGCGCCAGCAGCCTCGGGACAGGGGGTTGGAATGGCTACACCTTC. The rearrangement uses TRBV4-1 and TRBJ1-2; 11 positions match TRBD1. The CDR3 length is 15 residues. After removal of 4 bases from V and 6 bases from J, the junction contained 7 bases not matched to a gene. CDR1 and CDR2 from the germline V gene are MGHRA and YSYEKL.